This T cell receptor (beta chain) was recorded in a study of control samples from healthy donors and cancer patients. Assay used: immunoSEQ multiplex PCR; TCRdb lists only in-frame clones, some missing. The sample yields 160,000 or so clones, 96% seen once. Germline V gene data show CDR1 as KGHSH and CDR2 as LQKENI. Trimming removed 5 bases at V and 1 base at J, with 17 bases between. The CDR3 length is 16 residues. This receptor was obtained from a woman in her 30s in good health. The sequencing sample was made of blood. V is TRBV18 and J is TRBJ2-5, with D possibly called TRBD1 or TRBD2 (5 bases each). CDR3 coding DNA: TGTGCCAGCTCAAGATCTGGGAGAGGGGCCCAAGAGACCCAGTACTTC. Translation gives CASSRSGRGAQETQYF.